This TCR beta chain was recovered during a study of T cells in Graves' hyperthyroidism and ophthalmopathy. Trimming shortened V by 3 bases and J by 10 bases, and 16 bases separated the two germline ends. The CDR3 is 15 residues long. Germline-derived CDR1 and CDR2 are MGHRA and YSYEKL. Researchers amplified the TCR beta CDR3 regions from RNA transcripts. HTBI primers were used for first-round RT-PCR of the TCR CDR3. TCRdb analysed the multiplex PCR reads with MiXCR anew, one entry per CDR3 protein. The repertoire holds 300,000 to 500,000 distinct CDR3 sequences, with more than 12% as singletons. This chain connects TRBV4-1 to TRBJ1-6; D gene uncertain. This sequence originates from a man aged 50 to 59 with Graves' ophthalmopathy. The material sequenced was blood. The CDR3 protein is CASSQDGPGRSPLHF. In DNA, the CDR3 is TGCGCCAGCAGCCAGGATGGGCCCGGGAGGTCACCCCTCCACTTT.